These 15 T cell receptor beta chains share one sample of origin, sequenced in a study of cytomegalovirus exposure and HLA in healthy donors. Vbeta (60) and Jbeta (13) primers were used in the PCR. Repertoires were generated with immunoSEQ multiplex PCR, while TCRdb's copy carries only in-frame clones and drops some. The sample holds over 150,000 clones; roughly four fifths are singletons and the top ten take roughly 5.2%. Sequences were obtained from PBMCs. Receptor source: a girl aged 10 to 17 in good health and CMV-seropositive.

The V gene is TRBV9, the J gene TRBJ2-3, with 15 bases matching TRBD2. In germline, CDR1 is SGDLS, CDR2 YYNGEE. There are 20 residues in the CDR3. Trimming cost V 1 base and J 5 bases; bases outside gene matches: 14. For the CDR3, the DNA is TGTGCCAGCAGCGTAAGGGATGGGACTAGCGGGGGGCGATATGGAGATACGCAGTATTTT. Translation gives CASSVRDGTSGGRYGDTQYF.

The chain employs TRBV29-1 and TRBJ2-7; 7 bases agree with TRBD1. Looked up from germline, CDR1 is SQVTM and CDR2 is ANQGSEA. The CDR3 is 13 residues long. V dropped 6 bases and J dropped 3; count of bases not matched to a gene: 8. The CDR3 loop reads CSVQDRDYYEQYF. The CDR3, as DNA: TGCAGCGTGCAAGACAGGGATTACTACGAGCAGTACTTC.

The rearrangement joins TRBV5-8 to TRBJ1-2, with unresolved D. This CDR3 has 14 amino acids. Germline CDR1 reads SGHTS; CDR2 reads YDEGEE. V lost 1 base to trimming and J lost 0 bases, with 7 bases between them. The CDR3 region is CASSLQEPNYGYTF. In DNA form, the CDR3 reads TGTGCCAGCAGCTTGCAGGAACCTAACTATGGCTACACCTTC.

This rearrangement joins TRBV30 to TRBJ1-6, with unresolved D. The CDR3 spans 14 residues. Looked up from germline, CDR1 is GTSNPN and CDR2 is SVGIG (reference sequence). V was pared by 0 bases and J by 9 bases, with 12 bases between. For the CDR3, the DNA is TGTGCCTGGAGTGTGGAGCTTACGGGTTCACCCCTCCACTTT. It specifies CAWSVELTGSPLHF. The full variable domain, completed using reference TRBV30 and TRBJ1-6, is SQTIHQWPATLVQPVGSPLSLECTVEGTSNPNLYWYRQAAGRGLQLLFYSVGIGQISSEVPQNLSASRPQDRQFILSSKKLLLSDSGFYLCAWSVELTGSPLHFGNGTRLTVT.

The chain uses TRBV27 and TRBJ1-1, with 9 bases matching TRBD1. Trimming took 4 bases from V and 5 from J; bases not matched to a gene: 2. Germline V lookup: CDR1 MNHEY, CDR2 SMNVEV (reference sequence). The CDR3 is 13 amino acids. CDR3 nucleotides: TGTGCCAGCAGTTACAGGGGGCAGACTGAAGCTTTCTTT. Protein sequence: CASSYRGQTEAFF.

The chain is built from TRBV6-1 and TRBJ1-1; D is undetermined. The germline V gene encodes CDR1 MNHNS and CDR2 SASEGT. This CDR3 is built from 14 residues. The V and J ends lost 5 bases and 5 bases respectively, with 15 bases between them. The CDR3 loop is CASSRGGGKTEAFF. CDR3 DNA: TGTGCCAGCAGTCGCGGAGGAGGGAAAACTGAAGCTTTCTTT.

The rearrangement links TRBV11-2 to TRBJ2-5; 12 nucleotides match TRBD1. The CDR3 runs 15 residues. Losses at the gene ends were 8 bases for V and 1 base for J; bases not matched to a gene: 5. From germline, CDR1 is SGHAT and CDR2 FQNNGV. As DNA, the CDR3 is TGTGCCAGCCGGCCGGGACAGGGGGCCCAAGAGACCCAGTACTTC. Translated: CASRPGQGAQETQYF.

The chain employs TRBV28 and TRBJ2-1, with TRBD2 matching over 8 bases. The length of the CDR3 is 14 residues. Germline V gene lookup returns CDR1 MDHEN and CDR2 SYDVKM. V shed 6 bases, J shed 2 bases, and the junction held 3 bases outside the gene matches. The CDR3 region is CASSRTSPYNEQFF. The CDR3 bases are TGTGCCAGCAGCCGGACTAGCCCCTACAATGAGCAGTTCTTC.

The chain employs TRBV5-1 and TRBJ1-4; unclear D gene. This CDR3 has 15 amino acids. Germline V gene data show CDR1 as SGHRS and CDR2 as YFSETQ. V dropped 5 bases and J dropped 4 bases, with 15 bases sitting between them. The CDR3 region has the DNA TGCGCCAGCAGTCCCAACTCGGGGAATAATGAAAAACTGTTTTTT. Its protein is CASSPNSGNNEKLFF.

CDR3 sequence: CASSLTGTSGANVLTF. The DNA for the CDR3 is TGTGCCAGTAGTCTTACAGGGACCTCTGGGGCCAACGTCCTGACTTTC. This chain connects TRBV19 to TRBJ2-6, with TRBD1 as a possible D gene (6 bases). The V end was cut by 5 bases, the J end by 0 bases, with 11 bases between. The germline CDR1 and CDR2 sequences are LNHDA and SQIVND (reference sequence). This CDR3 has 16 amino acids.

The chain recombines TRBV9 with TRBJ1-1; D might be TRBD1 (6 bases). Trimming took off 0 bases at V and 1 base at J, with 16 bases between the two ends. Germline CDR1 is SGDLS and CDR2 is YYNGEE. CDR3 size: 17 residues. Here the CDR3 reads CASSVAGAGAQNTEAFF. In DNA, the CDR3 is TGTGCCAGCAGCGTAGCTGGGGCAGGGGCCCAGAACACTGAAGCTTTCTTT.

The V and J genes are TRBV6-1 and TRBJ1-1, with a weak D call TRBD1 (6 bases). CDR3 length: 14 amino acids. The V gene's germline CDR1 is MNHNS and CDR2 SASEGT. The ends were cut back, 7 bases at V and 5 bases at J, with 17 bases in the middle. The CDR3 is CASTILQGRTEAFF. CDR3 nucleotides: TGTGCCAGCACTATTTTACAGGGTAGGACTGAAGCTTTCTTT.

The chain combines TRBV13 with TRBJ2-1, with a tentative D call TRBD1 (6 bases). Germline V CDR1 and CDR2: PRHDT, FYEKMQ (reference sequence). This CDR3 has 13 amino acids. V lost 3 bases and J lost 4, with 7 bases in between. CDR3 loop: CASSFGTYNEQFF. The CDR3 DNA is TGTGCCAGCAGCTTCGGGACATACAATGAGCAGTTCTTC.

The rearrangement links TRBV21-1 to TRBJ2-3; the D call of TRBD2 is as the table states it, not checked on the DNA. TRBV21-1 is shown as a pseudogene. The CDR3 has 14 residues. CDR3 amino acids: CASYFPTSTDTQYF. CDR3 DNA sequence: TGTGCCAGCTATTTCCCGACTAGCACAGATACGCAGTATTTT.

This chain joins TRBV7-9 and TRBJ2-7; 7 bases line up with TRBD1. V lost 5 bases to trimming and J lost 3 bases; unmatched junction nucleotides: 7. Germline loops: CDR1 SEHNR, CDR2 FQNEAQ (reference sequence). The CDR3 has 14 amino acids. CDR3 sequence reads: CASSAQGTVYEQYF. Here the CDR3 DNA reads TGTGCCAGCAGCGCACAGGGGACCGTCTACGAGCAGTACTTC.